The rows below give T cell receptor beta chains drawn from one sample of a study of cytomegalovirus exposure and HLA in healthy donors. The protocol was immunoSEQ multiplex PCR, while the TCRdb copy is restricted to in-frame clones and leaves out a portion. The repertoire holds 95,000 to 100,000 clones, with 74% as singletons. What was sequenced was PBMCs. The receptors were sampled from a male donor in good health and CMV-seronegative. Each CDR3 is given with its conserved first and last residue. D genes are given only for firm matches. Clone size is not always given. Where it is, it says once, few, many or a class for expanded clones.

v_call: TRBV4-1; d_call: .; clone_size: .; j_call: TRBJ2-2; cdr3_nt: TGCGCCAGCAGCCAAGATATCGGGGCGAACACCGGGGAGCTGTTTTTT; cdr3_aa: CASSQDIGANTGELFF
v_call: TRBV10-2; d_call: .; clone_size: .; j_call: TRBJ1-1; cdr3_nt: TGCGCCAGCAGTTCAGGACAGACAAAGAACACTGAAGCTTTCTTT; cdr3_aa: CASSSGQTKNTEAFF
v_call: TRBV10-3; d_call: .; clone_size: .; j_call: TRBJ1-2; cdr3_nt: TGTGCCATCAGTGAGGAGAGGGATGGCTACACCTTC; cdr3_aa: CAISEERDGYTF
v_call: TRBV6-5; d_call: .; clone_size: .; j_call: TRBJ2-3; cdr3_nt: TGTGCCAGCAGTTACAATGGGGCCGCCACAGATACGCAGTATTTT; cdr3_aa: CASSYNGAATDTQYF
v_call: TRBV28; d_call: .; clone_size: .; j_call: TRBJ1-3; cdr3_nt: TGTGCCAGCAGTTTGCAGGGTGGTGGAAACACCATATATTTT; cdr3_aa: CASSLQGGGNTIYF
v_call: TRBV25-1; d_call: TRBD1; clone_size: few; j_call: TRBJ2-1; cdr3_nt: TGTGCCAGCAGGACAGGGGTGGGTGAGCAGTTCTTC; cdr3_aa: CASRTGVGEQFF
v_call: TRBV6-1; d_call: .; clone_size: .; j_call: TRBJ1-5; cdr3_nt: TGTGCCAGCAGTGAATTATGGGGGGGGGAGGGGCCCCAGCATTTT; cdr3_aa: CASSELWGGEGPQHF
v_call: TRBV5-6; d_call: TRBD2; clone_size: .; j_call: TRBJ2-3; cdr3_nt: TGTGCCAGCAGCTTTGGACTAGACGCTACGCAGTATTTT; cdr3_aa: CASSFGLDATQYF
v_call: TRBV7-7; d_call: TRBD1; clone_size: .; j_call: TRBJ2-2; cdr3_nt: TGTGCTAGCAGCCCCCAGGGGGTGGGGGCCGGGGAGCTGTTTTTT; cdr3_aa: CASSPQGVGAGELFF
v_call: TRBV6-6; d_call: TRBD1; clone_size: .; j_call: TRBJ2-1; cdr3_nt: TGTGCCAGCCCTACGTTTCCGGGACAGGGCTACAATGAGCAGTTCTTC; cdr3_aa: CASPTFPGQGYNEQFF
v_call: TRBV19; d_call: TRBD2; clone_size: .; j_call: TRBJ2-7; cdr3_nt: TGTGCCAGTAGTCCACCCAGCGGGAGGGCAGACTACGAGCAGTACTTC; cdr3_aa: CASSPPSGRADYEQYF
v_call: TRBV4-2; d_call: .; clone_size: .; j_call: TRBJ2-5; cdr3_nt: TGTGCCAGCAGCCAAGATCGGTCAGGCCCACAAGAGACCCAGTACTTC; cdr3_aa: CASSQDRSGPQETQYF
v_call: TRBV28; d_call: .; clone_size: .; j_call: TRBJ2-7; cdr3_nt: TGTGCCAGCAGTTTTTTCGGTACCTACGAGCAGTACTTC; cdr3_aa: CASSFFGTYEQYF
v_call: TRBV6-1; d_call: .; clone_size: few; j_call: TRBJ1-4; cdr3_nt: TGTGCCAGCAGTGAAGGTCGCCCAAGGAGTATTGAAAAACTGTTTTTT; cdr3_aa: CASSEGRPRSIEKLFF
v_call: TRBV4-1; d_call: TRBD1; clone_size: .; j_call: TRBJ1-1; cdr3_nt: TGCGCCAGCAGCCGCCGCGCGCAGGGGGGACGAGGACCCCAGGTAGGCGCTTTCTTT; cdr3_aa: CASSRRAQGGRGPQVGAFF
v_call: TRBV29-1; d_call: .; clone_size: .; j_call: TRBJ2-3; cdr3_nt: TGCAGCGTTGAAGAGGGCGGCACAGATACGCAGTATTTT; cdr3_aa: CSVEEGGTDTQYF